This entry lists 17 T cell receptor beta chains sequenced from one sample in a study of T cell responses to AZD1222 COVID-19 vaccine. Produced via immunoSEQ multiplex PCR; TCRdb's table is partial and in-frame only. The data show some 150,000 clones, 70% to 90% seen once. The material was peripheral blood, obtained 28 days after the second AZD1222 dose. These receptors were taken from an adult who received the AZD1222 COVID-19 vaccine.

The CDR3 loop reads CASKIVSGELFF. The CDR3 DNA follows: TGTGCCAGCAAGATCGTATCCGGGGAGCTGTTTTTT. The chain links TRBV13 to TRBJ2-2; D gene uncertain. The germline V and J ends were trimmed by 7 bases and 6 bases, with 9 bases remaining between them. The CDR3 has 12 amino acids. Germline V gene lookup returns CDR1 PRHDT and CDR2 FYEKMQ (reference sequence).

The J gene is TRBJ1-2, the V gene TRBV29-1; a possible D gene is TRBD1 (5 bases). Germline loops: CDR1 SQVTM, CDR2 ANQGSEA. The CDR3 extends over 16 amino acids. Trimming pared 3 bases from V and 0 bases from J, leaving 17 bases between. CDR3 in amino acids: CSVDRVGWGSNYGYTF. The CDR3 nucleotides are TGCAGCGTTGATAGGGTCGGATGGGGGTCTAACTATGGCTACACCTTC.

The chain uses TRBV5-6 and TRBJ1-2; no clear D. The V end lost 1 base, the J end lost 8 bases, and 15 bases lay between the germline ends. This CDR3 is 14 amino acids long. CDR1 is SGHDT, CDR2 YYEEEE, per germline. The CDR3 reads CASSLWSDSRGYTF. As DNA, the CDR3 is TGTGCCAGCAGCTTGTGGTCTGATTCTCGGGGCTACACCTTC.

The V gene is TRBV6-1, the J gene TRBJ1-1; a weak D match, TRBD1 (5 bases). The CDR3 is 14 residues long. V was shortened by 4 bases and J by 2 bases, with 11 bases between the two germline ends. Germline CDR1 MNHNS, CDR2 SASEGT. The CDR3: CASSGGRTNTEAFF. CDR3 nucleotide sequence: TGTGCCAGCAGTGGGGGGAGGACAAACACTGAAGCTTTCTTT.

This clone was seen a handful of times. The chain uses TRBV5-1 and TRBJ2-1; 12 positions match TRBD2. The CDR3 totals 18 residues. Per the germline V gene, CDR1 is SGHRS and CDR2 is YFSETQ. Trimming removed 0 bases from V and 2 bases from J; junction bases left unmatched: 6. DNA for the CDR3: TGCGCCAGCAGCTTGGACCCTAGCGGGGGGGCAGCCTACAATGAGCAGTTCTTC. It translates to CASSLDPSGGAAYNEQFF. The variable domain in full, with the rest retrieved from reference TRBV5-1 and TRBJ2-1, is KAGVTQTPRYLIKTRGQQVTLSCSPISGHRSVSWYQQTPGQGLQFLFEYFSETQRNKGNFPGRFSGRQFSNSRSEMNVSTLELGDSALYLCASSLDPSGGAAYNEQFFGPGTRLTVL.

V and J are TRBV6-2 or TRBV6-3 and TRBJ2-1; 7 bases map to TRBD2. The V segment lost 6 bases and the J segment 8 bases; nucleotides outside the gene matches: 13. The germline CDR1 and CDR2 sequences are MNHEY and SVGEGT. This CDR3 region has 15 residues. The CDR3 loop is CASSDPGLTNDEQFF. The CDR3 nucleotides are TGTGCCAGCAGCGACCCGGGACTAACAAACGATGAGCAGTTCTTC.

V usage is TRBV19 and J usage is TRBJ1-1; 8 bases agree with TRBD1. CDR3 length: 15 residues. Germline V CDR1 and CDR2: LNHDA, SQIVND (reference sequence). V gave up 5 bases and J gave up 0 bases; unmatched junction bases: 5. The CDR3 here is CASSVTGGVNTEAFF. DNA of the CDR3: TGTGCCAGTAGTGTCACAGGGGGAGTGAACACTGAAGCTTTCTTT.

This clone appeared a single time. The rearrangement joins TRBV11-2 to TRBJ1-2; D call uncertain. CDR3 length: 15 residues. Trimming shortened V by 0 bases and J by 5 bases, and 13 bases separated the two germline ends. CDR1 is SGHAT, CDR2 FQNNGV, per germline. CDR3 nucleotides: TGTGCCAGCAGCTTAGATCTTCCAAGCCGGTATGGCTACACCTTC. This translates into CASSLDLPSRYGYTF.

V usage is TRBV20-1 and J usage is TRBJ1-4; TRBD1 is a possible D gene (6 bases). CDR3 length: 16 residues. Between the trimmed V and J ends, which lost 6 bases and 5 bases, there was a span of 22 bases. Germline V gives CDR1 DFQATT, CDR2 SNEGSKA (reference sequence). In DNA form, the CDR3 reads TGCAGTGCCAGTAGTAGGTGGGGGGGCAGAAATGAAAAACTGTTTTTT. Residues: CSASSRWGGRNEKLFF.

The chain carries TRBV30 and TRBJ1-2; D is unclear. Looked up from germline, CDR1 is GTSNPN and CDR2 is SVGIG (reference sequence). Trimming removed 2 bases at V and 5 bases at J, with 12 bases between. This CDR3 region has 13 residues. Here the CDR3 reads CAWSFRPGYGYTF. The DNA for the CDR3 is TGTGCCTGGAGTTTCCGACCTGGGTATGGCTACACCTTC.

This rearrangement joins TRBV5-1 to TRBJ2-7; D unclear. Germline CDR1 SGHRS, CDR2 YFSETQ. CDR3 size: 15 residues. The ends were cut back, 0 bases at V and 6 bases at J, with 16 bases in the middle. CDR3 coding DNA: TGCGCCAGCAGCTTGGGCCCCGTCGGGTTGAGCGAGCAGTACTTC. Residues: CASSLGPVGLSEQYF.

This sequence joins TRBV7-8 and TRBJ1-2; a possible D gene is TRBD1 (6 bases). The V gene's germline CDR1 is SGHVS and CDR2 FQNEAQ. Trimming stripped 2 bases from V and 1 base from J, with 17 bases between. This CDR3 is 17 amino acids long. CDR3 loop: CASSLRGGQQFNYGYTF. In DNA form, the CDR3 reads TGTGCCAGCAGCTTAAGGGGGGGCCAACAGTTTAACTATGGCTACACCTTC. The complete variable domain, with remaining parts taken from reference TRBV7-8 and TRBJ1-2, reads GAGVSQSPRYKVAKRGQDVALRCDPISGHVSLFWYQQALGQGPEFLTYFQNEAQLDKSGLPSDRFFAERPEGSVSTLKIQRTQQEDSAVYLCASSLRGGQQFNYGYTFGSGTRLTVV.

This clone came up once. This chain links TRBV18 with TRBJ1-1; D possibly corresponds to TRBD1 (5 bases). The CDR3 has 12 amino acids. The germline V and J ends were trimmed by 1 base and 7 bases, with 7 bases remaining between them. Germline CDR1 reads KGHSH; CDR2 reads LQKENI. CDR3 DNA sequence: TGTGCCAGCTCACCACAGGACAATGAAGCTTTCTTT. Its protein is CASSPQDNEAFF.

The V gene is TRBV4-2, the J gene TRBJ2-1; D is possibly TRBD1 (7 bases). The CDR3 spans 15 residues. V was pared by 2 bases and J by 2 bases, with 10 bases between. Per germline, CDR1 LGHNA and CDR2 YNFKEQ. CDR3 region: CASSQQGGTYNEQFF. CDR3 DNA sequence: TGTGCCAGCAGCCAACAGGGGGGAACCTACAATGAGCAGTTCTTC.

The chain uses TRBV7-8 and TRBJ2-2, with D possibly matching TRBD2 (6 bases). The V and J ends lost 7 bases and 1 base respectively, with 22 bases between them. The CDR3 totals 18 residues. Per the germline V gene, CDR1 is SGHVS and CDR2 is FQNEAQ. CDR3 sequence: CASTTLLRETRNTGELFF. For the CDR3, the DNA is TGTGCCAGCACCACTTTACTCCGGGAGACGAGGAACACCGGGGAGCTGTTTTTT. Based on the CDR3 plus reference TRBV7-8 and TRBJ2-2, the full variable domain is GAGVSQSPRYKVAKRGQDVALRCDPISGHVSLFWYQQALGQGPEFLTYFQNEAQLDKSGLPSDRFFAERPEGSVSTLKIQRTQQEDSAVYLCASTTLLRETRNTGELFFGEGSRLTVL.

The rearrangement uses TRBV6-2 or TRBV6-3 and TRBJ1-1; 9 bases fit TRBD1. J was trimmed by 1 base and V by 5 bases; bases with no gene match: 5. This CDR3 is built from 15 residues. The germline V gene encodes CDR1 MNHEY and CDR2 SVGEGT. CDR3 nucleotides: TGTGCCAGCAGTAGACCGGGACAGGGGAACACTGAAGCTTTCTTT. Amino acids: CASSRPGQGNTEAFF.

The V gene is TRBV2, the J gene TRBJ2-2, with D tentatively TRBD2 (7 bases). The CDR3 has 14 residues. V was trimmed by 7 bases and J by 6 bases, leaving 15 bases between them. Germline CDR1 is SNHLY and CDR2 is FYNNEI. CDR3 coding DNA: TGTGCCAGCATTTTCTCGGGGGGCGCCGGGGAGCTGTTTTTT. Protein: CASIFSGGAGELFF.